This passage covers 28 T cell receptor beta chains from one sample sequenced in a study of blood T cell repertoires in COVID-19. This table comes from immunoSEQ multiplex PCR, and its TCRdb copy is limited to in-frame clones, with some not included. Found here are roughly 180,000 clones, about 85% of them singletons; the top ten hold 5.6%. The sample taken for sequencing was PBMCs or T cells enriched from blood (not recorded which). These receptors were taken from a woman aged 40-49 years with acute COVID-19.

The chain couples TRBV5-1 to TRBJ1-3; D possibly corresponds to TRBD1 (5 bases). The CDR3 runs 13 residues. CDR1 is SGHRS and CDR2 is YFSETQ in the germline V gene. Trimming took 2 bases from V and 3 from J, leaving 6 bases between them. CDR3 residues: CASSFQGGNTIYF. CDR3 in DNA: TGCGCCAGCAGCTTCCAGGGTGGAAACACCATATATTTT.

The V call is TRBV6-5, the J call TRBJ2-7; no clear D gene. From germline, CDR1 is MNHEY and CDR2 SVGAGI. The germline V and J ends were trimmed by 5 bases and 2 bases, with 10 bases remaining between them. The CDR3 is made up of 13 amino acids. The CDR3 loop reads CASSTSSPYEQYF. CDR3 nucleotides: TGTGCCAGCAGTACGAGTTCCCCCTACGAGCAGTACTTC.

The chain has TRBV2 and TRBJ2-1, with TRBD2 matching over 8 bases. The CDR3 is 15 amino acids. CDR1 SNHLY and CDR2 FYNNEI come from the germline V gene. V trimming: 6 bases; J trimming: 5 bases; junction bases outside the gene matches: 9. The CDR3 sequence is CASRDGLAGNNEQFF. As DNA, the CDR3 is TGTGCCAGCAGAGATGGACTAGCTGGGAACAATGAGCAGTTCTTC.

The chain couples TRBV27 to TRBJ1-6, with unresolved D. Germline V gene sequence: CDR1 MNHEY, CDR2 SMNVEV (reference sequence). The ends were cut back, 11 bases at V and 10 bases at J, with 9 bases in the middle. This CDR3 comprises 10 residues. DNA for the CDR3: TGTGCCGGCCGGAGGTCACCCCTCCACTTT. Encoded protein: CAGRRSPLHF.

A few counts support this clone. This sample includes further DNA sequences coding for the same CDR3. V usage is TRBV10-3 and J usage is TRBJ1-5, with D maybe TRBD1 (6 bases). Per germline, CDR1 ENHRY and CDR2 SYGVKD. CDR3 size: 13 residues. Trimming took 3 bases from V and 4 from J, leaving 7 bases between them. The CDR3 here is CAISETGNQPQHF. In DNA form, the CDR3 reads TGTGCCATCAGTGAAACAGGGAATCAGCCCCAGCATTTT.

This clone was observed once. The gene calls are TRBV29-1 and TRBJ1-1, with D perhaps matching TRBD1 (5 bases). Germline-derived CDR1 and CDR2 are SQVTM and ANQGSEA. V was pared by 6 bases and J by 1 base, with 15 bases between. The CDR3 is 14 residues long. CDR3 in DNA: TGCAGCGTGGGTACAGTGGGGGGGAACACTGAAGCTTTCTTT. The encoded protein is CSVGTVGGNTEAFF.

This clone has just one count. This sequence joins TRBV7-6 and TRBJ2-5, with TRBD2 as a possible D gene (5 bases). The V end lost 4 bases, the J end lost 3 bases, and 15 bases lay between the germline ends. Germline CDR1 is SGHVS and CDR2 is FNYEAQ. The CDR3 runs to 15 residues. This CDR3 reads CASSSGSYGEETQYF. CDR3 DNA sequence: TGTGCCAGCAGCTCTGGGAGTTACGGGGAAGAGACCCAGTACTTC.

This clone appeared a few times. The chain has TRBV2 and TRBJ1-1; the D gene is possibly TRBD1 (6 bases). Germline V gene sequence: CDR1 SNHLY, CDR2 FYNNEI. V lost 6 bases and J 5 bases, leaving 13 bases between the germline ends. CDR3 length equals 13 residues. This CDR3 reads CASRDNQGTEAFF. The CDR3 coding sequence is TGTGCCAGCAGGGACAACCAGGGGACTGAAGCTTTCTTT.

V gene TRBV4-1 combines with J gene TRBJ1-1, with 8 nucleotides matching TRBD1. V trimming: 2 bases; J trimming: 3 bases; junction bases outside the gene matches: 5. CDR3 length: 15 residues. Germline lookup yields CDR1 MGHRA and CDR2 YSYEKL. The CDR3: CASSQSGQAYTEAFF. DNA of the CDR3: TGCGCCAGCAGCCAATCGGGACAGGCGTACACTGAAGCTTTCTTT.

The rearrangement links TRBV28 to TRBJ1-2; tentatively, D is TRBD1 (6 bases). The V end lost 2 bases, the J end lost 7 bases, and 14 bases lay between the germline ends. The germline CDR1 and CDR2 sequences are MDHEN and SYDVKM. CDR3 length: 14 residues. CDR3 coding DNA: TGTGCCAGCAGTTTAGAGTACAGGGTCTCTGGCTACACCTTC. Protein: CASSLEYRVSGYTF.

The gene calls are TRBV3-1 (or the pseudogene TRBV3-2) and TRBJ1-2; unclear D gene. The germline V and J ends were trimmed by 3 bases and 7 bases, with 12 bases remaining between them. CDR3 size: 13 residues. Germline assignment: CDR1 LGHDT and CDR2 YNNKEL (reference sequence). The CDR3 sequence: CASSQVPELGYTF. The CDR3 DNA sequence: TGTGCCAGCAGCCAGGTCCCCGAGCTTGGCTACACCTTC.

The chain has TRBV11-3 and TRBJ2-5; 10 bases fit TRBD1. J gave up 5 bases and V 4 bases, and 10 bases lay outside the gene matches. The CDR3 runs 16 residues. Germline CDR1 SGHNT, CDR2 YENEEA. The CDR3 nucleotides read TGTGCCAGCAGCTACTGCAGACAGGGGGCAAGGGAGACCCAGTACTTC. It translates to CASSYCRQGARETQYF.

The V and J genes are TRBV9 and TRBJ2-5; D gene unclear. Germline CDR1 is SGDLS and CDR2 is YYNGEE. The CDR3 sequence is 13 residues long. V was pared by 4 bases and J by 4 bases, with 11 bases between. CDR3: CASSPGPGETQYF. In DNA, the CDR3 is TGTGCCAGCAGCCCCGGCCCGGGAGAGACCCAGTACTTC.

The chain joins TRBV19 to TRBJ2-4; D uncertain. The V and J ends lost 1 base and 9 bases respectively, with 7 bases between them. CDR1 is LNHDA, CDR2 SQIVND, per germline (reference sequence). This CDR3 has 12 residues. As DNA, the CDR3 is TGTGCCAGTAGTATAGGAGTTTCCATTCAGTACTTC. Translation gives CASSIGVSIQYF.

The CDR3 nucleotides are TGTGCCAGCAGTAAGTTACGCGGGATCACAGATACGCAGTATTTT. Protein sequence: CASSKLRGITDTQYF. The rearrangement joins TRBV25-1 to TRBJ2-3; possible D gene TRBD2, 6 bases. The V and J ends lost 5 bases and 2 bases respectively, with 14 bases between them. This CDR3 comprises 15 residues. Per the germline V gene, CDR1 is MGHDK and CDR2 is SYGVNS.

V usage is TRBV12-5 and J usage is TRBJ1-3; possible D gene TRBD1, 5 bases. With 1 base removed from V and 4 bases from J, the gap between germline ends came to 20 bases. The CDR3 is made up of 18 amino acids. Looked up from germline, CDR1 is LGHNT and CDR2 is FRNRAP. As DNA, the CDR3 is TGTGCTAGTGGTTTGGAAGTCTTTGAAGGGGCGCCCGGAAACACCATATATTTT. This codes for CASGLEVFEGAPGNTIYF.

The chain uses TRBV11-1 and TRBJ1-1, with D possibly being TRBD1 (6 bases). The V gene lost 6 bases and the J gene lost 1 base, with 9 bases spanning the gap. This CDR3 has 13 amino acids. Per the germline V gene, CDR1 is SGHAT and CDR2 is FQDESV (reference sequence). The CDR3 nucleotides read TGTGCCAGCAGTCGACAGGCGAACACTGAAGCTTTCTTT. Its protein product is CASSRQANTEAFF. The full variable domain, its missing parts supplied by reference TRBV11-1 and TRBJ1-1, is EAEVAQSPRYKITEKSQAVAFWCDPISGHATLYWYRQILGQGPELLVQFQDESVVDDSQLPKDRFSAERLKGVDSTLKIQPAELGDSAMYLCASSRQANTEAFFGQGTRLTVV.

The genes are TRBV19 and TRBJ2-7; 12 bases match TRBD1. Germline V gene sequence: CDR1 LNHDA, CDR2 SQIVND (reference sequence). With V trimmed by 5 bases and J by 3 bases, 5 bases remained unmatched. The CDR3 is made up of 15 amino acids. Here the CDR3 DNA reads TGTGCCAGTAGTCCGGGGACAGGGGGCTTCTACGAGCAGTACGTC. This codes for CASSPGTGGFYEQYV.

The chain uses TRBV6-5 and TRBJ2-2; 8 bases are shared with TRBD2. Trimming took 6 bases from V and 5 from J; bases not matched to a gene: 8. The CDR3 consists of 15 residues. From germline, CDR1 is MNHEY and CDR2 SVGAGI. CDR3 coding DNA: TGTGCCAGCAGGCAGGGACTAGTCGGTACCGGGGAGCTGTTTTTT. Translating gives CASRQGLVGTGELFF.

CDR3 amino acids: CASGSGSSGNTIYF. Written as DNA, the CDR3 is TGTGCTAGTGGTTCAGGGTCTTCTGGAAACACCATATATTTT. The J gene is TRBJ1-3, the V gene TRBV12-5; the D gene is possibly TRBD1 (5 bases). Trimming took off 4 bases at V and 1 base at J, with 8 bases between the two ends. The CDR3 consists of 14 residues. Germline CDR1 LGHNT, CDR2 FRNRAP.

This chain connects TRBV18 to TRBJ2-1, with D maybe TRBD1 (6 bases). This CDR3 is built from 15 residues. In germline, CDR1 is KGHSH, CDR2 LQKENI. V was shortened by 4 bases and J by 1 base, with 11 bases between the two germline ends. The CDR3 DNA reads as TGTGCCAGCTCACTCCTACAGGGTTCCTACAATGAGCAGTTCTTC. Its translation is CASSLLQGSYNEQFF. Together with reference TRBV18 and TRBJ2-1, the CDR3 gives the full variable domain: NAGVMQNPRHLVRRRGQEARLRCSPMKGHSHVYWYRQLPEEGLKFMVYLQKENIIDESGMPKERFSAEFPKEGPSILRIQQVVRGDSAAYFCASSLLQGSYNEQFFGPGTRLTVL.

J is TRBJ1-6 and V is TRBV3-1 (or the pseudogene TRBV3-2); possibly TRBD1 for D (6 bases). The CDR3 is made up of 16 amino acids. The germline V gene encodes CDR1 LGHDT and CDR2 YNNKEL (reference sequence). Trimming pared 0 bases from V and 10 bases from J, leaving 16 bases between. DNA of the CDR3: TGTGCCAGCAGCCAAGAAGGCCGCCGCAGGGGCTCACCCCTCCACTTT. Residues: CASSQEGRRRGSPLHF.

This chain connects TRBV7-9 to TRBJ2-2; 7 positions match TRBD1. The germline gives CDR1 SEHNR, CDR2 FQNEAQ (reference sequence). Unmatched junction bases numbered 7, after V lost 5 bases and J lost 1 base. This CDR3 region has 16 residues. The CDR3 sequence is CASSADRSMNTGELFF. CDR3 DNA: TGTGCCAGCAGCGCGGACAGGTCCATGAACACCGGGGAGCTGTTTTTT.

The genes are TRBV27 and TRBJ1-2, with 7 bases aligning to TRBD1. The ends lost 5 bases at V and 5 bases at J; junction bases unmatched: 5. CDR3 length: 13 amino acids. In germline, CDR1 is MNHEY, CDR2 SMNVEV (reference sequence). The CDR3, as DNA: TGTGCCAGCAGTCCCCGGACAGGTTATGGCTACACCTTC. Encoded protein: CASSPRTGYGYTF.

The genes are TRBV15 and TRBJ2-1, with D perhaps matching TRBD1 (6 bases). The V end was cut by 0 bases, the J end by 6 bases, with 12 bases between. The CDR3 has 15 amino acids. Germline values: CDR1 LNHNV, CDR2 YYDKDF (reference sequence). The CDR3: CATSRDVPRGNEQFF. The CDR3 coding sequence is TGTGCCACCAGCAGAGATGTGCCCAGGGGCAATGAGCAGTTCTTC.

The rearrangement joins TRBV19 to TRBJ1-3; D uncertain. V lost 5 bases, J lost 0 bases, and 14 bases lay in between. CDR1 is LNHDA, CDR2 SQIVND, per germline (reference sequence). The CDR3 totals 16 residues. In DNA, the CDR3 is TGTGCCAGTAGTGTACCGGACTGGAGCTCTGGAAACACCATATATTTT. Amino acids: CASSVPDWSSGNTIYF. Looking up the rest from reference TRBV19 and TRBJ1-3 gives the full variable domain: DGGITQSPKYLFRKEGQNVTLSCEQNLNHDAMYWYRQDPGQGLRLIYYSQIVNDFQKGDIAEGYSVSREKKESFPLTVTSAQKNPTAFYLCASSVPDWSSGNTIYFGEGSWLTVV.

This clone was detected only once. The CDR3 DNA is TGCGCCAGCAGCTTGTGGCCTAGCAGCACAGATACGCAGTATTTT. Translating gives CASSLWPSSTDTQYF. The gene calls are TRBV5-1 and TRBJ2-3; possibly TRBD2 for D (5 bases). CDR1 SGHRS and CDR2 YFSETQ come from the germline V gene. V lost 1 base to trimming and J lost 0 bases, with 9 bases between them. The CDR3 contains 15 residues.

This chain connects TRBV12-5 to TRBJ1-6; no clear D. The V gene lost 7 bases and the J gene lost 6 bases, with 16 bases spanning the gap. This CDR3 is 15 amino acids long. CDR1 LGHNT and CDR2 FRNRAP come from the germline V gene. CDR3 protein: CASAEVRGFNSPLHF. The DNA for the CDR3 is TGTGCTAGTGCCGAGGTACGGGGTTTTAATTCACCCCTCCACTTT.